Below, 28 T cell receptor beta chains from the same sample are listed, as sequenced in a study of early T cells in non-severe SARS-CoV-2 infection. In TCRdb, the 5' RACE reads were re-called with MiXCR into one record per CDR3 protein. The table lists tens of thousands of distinct CDR3 sequences, more than 5% of them singletons, with 7% to 8.5% in the top ten. Specimen: whole blood. The receptors shown here come from an adult who was a healthcare worker with PCR-confirmed SARS-CoV-2 infection or an uninfected control (not recorded which).

This clonotype has at least ten counts. The rearrangement joins TRBV15 to TRBJ2-1; 13 nucleotides agree with TRBD2. The V gene's germline CDR1 is LNHNV and CDR2 YYDKDF (reference sequence). The ends lost 2 bases at V and 6 bases at J; junction bases unmatched: 7. This CDR3 region has 17 residues. CDR3: CATSRLSGTSGINEQFF. Here the CDR3 DNA reads TGTGCCACCAGCAGACTTAGCGGGACTAGCGGGATCAATGAGCAGTTCTTC.

This clonotype was observed many times. The V gene is TRBV28, the J gene TRBJ1-1; 9 bases are shared with TRBD1. This CDR3 is built from 18 residues. Germline CDR1 MDHEN, CDR2 SYDVKM. V dropped 6 bases and J dropped 3; count of bases not matched to a gene: 17. Here the CDR3 DNA reads TGTGCCAGCAGCGACACCCCGGGACAGGGTCGTTTGGACACTGAAGCTTTCTTT. Its translation is CASSDTPGQGRLDTEAFF.

The rearrangement joins TRBV2 to TRBJ2-5; possible D gene TRBD2, 5 bases. CDR3 length: 11 amino acids. In germline, CDR1 is SNHLY, CDR2 FYNNEI. V lost 7 bases, J lost 10 bases, and 13 bases lay in between. The CDR3, as DNA: TGTGCCAGCAAGATTGAGGGTAGCCAGTACTTC. This codes for CASKIEGSQYF.

This clonotype has a count of ten or more. The CDR3 sequence is CASSPDRDRRDEQYF. CDR3 in DNA: TGTGCCAGCTCACCGGACAGGGACCGCCGCGACGAGCAGTACTTC. The chain joins TRBV18 to TRBJ2-7, with TRBD1 identical over 8 bases. V was pared by 3 bases and J by 5 bases, with 9 bases of the junction left unmatched. CDR1 and CDR2 (germline): KGHSH, LQKENI. The CDR3 runs to 15 residues.

This clonotype was picked up many times. The CDR3 region is CASRETSGSRNEQFF. CDR3 coding DNA: TGCGCCAGCAGAGAGACTAGCGGATCGCGGAATGAGCAGTTCTTC. The chain uses TRBV10-2 and TRBJ2-1, with 9 bases identical to TRBD2. Germline trimming cut 6 bases from V and 7 bases from J; bases unmatched to any gene: 10. From germline, CDR1 is WSHSY and CDR2 SAAADI. This CDR3 comprises 15 residues.

This clonotype appeared many times. The chain joins TRBV4-3 to TRBJ2-1, with 12 nucleotides matching TRBD2. The CDR3 length is 15 residues. CDR1 is LGHNA and CDR2 is YSLEER in the germline V gene. V trimming: 4 bases; J trimming: 8 bases; junction bases outside the gene matches: 6. Written as DNA, the CDR3 is TGCGCCAGCAGCCTCGGACTAGCGGGGAGCGATGAGCAGTTCTTC. It yields the protein CASSLGLAGSDEQFF.

This clonotype has just a few counts. In nucleotides, the CDR3 is TGCGCCAGCAGCTTGACGGGCAGCTCTGGGGCCAACGTCCTGACTTTC. Its protein is CASSLTGSSGANVLTF. The V and J genes are TRBV5-1 and TRBJ2-6, with D uncertain. Germline V gene lookup returns CDR1 SGHRS and CDR2 YFSETQ. The CDR3 runs to 16 residues. V lost 1 base, J lost 0 bases, and 8 bases lay in between.

The table lists this clonotype with many counts. The chain carries TRBV3-1 and TRBJ1-2; D possibly corresponds to TRBD1 (6 bases). The V gene's germline CDR1 is LGHDT and CDR2 YNNKEL (reference sequence). V lost 4 bases and J lost 7, with 13 bases in between. The CDR3 is made up of 13 amino acids. CDR3: CASSPFQGLGYTF. As DNA, the CDR3 is TGTGCCAGCAGCCCGTTCCAGGGGCTTGGCTACACCTTC.

By share, this clonotype counts as medium-sized. The chain recombines TRBV7-9 with TRBJ2-1; TRBD1 aligns across 8 bases. The CDR3 length is 12 residues. With V trimmed by 5 bases and J by 10 bases, 4 bases remained unmatched. Germline V lookup: CDR1 SEHNR, CDR2 FQNEAQ (reference sequence). CDR3 sequence (DNA): TGTGCCAGCAGCGCGACAGGGGACGAGCAGTTCTTC. Protein sequence: CASSATGDEQFF. The full variable domain, in which reference TRBV7-9 and TRBJ2-1 provide the parts outside the CDR3, is DTGVSQNPRHKITKRGQNVTFRCDPISEHNRLYWYRQTLGQGPEFLTYFQNEAQLEKSRLLSDRFSAERPKGSFSTLEIQRTEQGDSAMYLCASSATGDEQFFGPGTRLTVL.

This clonotype occurred many times. This chain connects TRBV4-1 to TRBJ1-2; 7 bases align to TRBD1. The CDR3 consists of 16 residues. V gave up 3 bases and J gave up 6 bases; unmatched junction bases: 13. CDR1 MGHRA and CDR2 YSYEKL come from the germline V gene. The CDR3 nucleotides read TGCGCCAGCAGCCACATCGGGAGGGGGCGGAAGGATGGCTACACCTTC. Translating it yields CASSHIGRGRKDGYTF.

This clonotype was seen ten or more times. The genes are TRBV7-6 and TRBJ2-5, with D possibly TRBD2 on 5 matching bases. Trimming took off 4 bases at V and 5 bases at J, with 14 bases between the two ends. This CDR3 is 14 amino acids long. CDR1 and CDR2 (germline): SGHVS, FNYEAQ. Here the CDR3 DNA reads TGTGCCAGCAGCTCCCAAGGAAGAGGGGAGACCCAGTACTTC. Amino acids: CASSSQGRGETQYF.

This clonotype has ten or more counts. The chain combines TRBV5-6 with TRBJ1-3; 7 bases map to TRBD1. Trimming removed 4 bases from V and 3 bases from J; junction bases left unmatched: 7. The CDR3 spans 15 residues. Germline V CDR1 and CDR2: SGHDT, YYEEEE. CDR3 bases: TGTGCCAGCAGCCGGGGACAGCTTCTTGGAAACACCATATATTTT. It yields the protein CASSRGQLLGNTIYF.

There are many counts of this clonotype. The rearrangement uses TRBV3-1 and TRBJ2-7; D tentatively fits TRBD1 or TRBD2 (5 bases each). This CDR3 has 14 amino acids. Looked up from germline, CDR1 is LGHDT and CDR2 is YNNKEL (reference sequence). V was shortened by 4 bases and J by 0 bases, with 10 bases between the two germline ends. CDR3 sequence: CASSPRDGSYEQYF. For the CDR3, the DNA is TGTGCCAGCAGCCCTAGGGACGGCTCCTACGAGCAGTACTTC.

This clonotype was observed many times. The chain combines TRBV5-6 with TRBJ2-5; D is ambiguous. This CDR3 region has 14 residues. The germline gives CDR1 SGHDT, CDR2 YYEEEE. V was clipped by 1 base and J by 2 bases, with 9 bases between them. This chain's CDR3 is CASSLIDVQETQYF. In DNA, the CDR3 is TGTGCCAGCAGCTTGATCGATGTTCAAGAGACCCAGTACTTC.

This clonotype was observed at least ten times. The chain uses TRBV5-5 and TRBJ2-3, with D maybe TRBD1 (6 bases). CDR1 is SGHKS, CDR2 YYEKEE, per germline (reference sequence). Deletions cut 0 bases from V and 0 bases from J, with 8 bases between. The CDR3 has 15 amino acids. CDR3 protein: CASSLGGGSTDTQYF. For the CDR3, the DNA is TGTGCCAGCAGCTTGGGAGGGGGTAGCACAGATACGCAGTATTTT.

This clonotype was observed many times. The chain has TRBV29-1 and TRBJ2-2; D ambiguous. With 4 bases removed from V and 1 base from J, the gap between germline ends came to 13 bases. Germline CDR1 and CDR2: SQVTM and ANQGSEA. The CDR3 length is 15 residues. CDR3 bases: TGCAGCGTTGCCTACCCTTGGGAGAACACCGGGGAGCTGTTTTTT. This translates into CSVAYPWENTGELFF.

The table lists this clonotype with many counts. The CDR3 sequence is CSAQDNEQFF. For the CDR3, the DNA is TGCAGTGCCCAAGACAATGAGCAGTTCTTC. The V gene is TRBV20-1, the J gene TRBJ2-1, with D uncertain. The CDR3 spans 10 residues. The V gene's germline CDR1 is DFQATT and CDR2 SNEGSKA (reference sequence). Trimming took off 6 bases at V and 5 bases at J, with 5 bases between the two ends.

This clonotype was found a few times. The chain carries TRBV3-1 and TRBJ2-6; D may match TRBD1 or TRBD2 (6 bases each). This CDR3 contains 16 residues. V was shortened by 1 base and J by 2 bases, with 9 bases between the two germline ends. Germline V gene sequence: CDR1 LGHDT, CDR2 YNNKEL (reference sequence). The CDR3 DNA follows: TGTGCCAGCAGCCAAGTCGGGGGCCCTGGGGCCAACGTCCTGACTTTC. Translating gives CASSQVGGPGANVLTF.

This clonotype was recorded at least ten times. The V call is TRBV29-1, the J call TRBJ1-2; D unresolved. With 0 bases removed from V and 1 base from J, the gap between germline ends came to 12 bases. The CDR3 has 15 amino acids. CDR1 and CDR2 from the germline V gene are SQVTM and ANQGSEA. The CDR3 nucleotides are TGCAGCGTTGAAGATTGGGAGGGAAATAACTATGGCTACACCTTC. Translated, it gives CSVEDWEGNNYGYTF.

This clonotype was seen at least ten times. The rearrangement joins TRBV27 to TRBJ1-3; possibly TRBD1 for D (5 bases). The CDR3 length is 15 residues. Between the trimmed V and J ends, which lost 2 bases and 0 bases, there was a span of 8 bases. Germline assignment: CDR1 MNHEY and CDR2 SMNVEV (reference sequence). CDR3 DNA: TGTGCCAGCAGTTTAGGCGGGACCTCTGGAAACACCATATATTTT. Translated: CASSLGGTSGNTIYF.

This clonotype has at least ten counts. The CDR3 region has the DNA TGTGCCAGCAGCCAAGTAAGGGGTAGGGGTCAGCCCCAGCATTTT. Translating it yields CASSQVRGRGQPQHF. The J gene is TRBJ1-5, the V gene TRBV4-2, with D possibly matching TRBD1 (5 bases). V lost 1 base to trimming and J lost 6 bases, with 13 bases between them. Germline lookup yields CDR1 LGHNA and CDR2 YNFKEQ. The CDR3 sequence is 15 residues long.

This clonotype was observed many times. This chain uses TRBV12-3 or TRBV12-4 with TRBJ1-1; a weak D match, TRBD1 (5 bases). Trimming removed 3 bases at V and 10 bases at J, with 18 bases between. This CDR3 is built from 14 residues. The CDR3 loop is CASSFDNGPRVAFF. The CDR3 DNA follows: TGTGCCAGCAGTTTCGACAACGGCCCCAGGGTAGCTTTCTTT.

This clonotype was seen repeatedly, ten times or more. V is TRBV5-1 and J is TRBJ2-6; the D is unclear. Trimming took 0 bases from V and 4 from J, leaving 2 bases between them. Germline CDR1 and CDR2: SGHRS and YFSETQ. The CDR3 extends over 13 amino acids. CDR3 nucleotides: TGCGCCAGCAGCTTGGCCGGGGCCAACGTCCTGACTTTC. This encodes CASSLAGANVLTF. The full variable domain, in which reference TRBV5-1 and TRBJ2-6 provide the parts outside the CDR3, is KAGVTQTPRYLIKTRGQQVTLSCSPISGHRSVSWYQQTPGQGLQFLFEYFSETQRNKGNFPGRFSGRQFSNSRSEMNVSTLELGDSALYLCASSLAGANVLTFGAGSRLTVL.

The sample holds many counts of this clonotype. V gene TRBV11-2 combines with J gene TRBJ1-2; D not resolved. CDR3 length equals 14 residues. CDR1 and CDR2 from the germline V gene are SGHAT and FQNNGV. Trimming left V 6 bases short and J 4 bases short, with 15 bases between. The CDR3 DNA reads as TGTGCCAGCAGAACGTCAGGTCTGGGCTATGGCTACACCTTC. Protein product: CASRTSGLGYGYTF.

This clonotype was counted many times. This sequence joins TRBV3-1 and TRBJ1-5; D ambiguous. V gave up 1 base and J gave up 3 bases, with 10 bases separating them. CDR3 size: 15 residues. Germline-derived CDR1 and CDR2 are LGHDT and YNNKEL (reference sequence). This chain's CDR3 is CASSQAPQPNQPQHF. Written as DNA, the CDR3 is TGTGCCAGCAGCCAAGCCCCACAGCCCAATCAGCCCCAGCATTTT.

This clonotype appeared many times. This chain uses TRBV5-5 with TRBJ2-1; tentative D call: TRBD2 (5 bases). CDR3 length: 16 amino acids. V was pared by 4 bases and J by 12 bases, with 26 bases between. CDR1 and CDR2 (germline): SGHKS, YYEKEE (reference sequence). CDR3 nucleotides: TGTGCCAGCAGCCCACGGGATACGAAGGATGGGTATGGGCAGTTCTTC. Translated, it gives CASSPRDTKDGYGQFF. Drawing the rest from reference TRBV5-5 and TRBJ2-1, the complete variable domain is DAGVTQSPTHLIKTRGQQVTLRCSPISGHKSVSWYQQVLGQGPQFIFQYYEKEERGRGNFPDRFSARQFPNYSSELNVNALLLGDSALYLCASSPRDTKDGYGQFFGPGTRLTVL.

This clonotype was found many times. Here the CDR3 reads CSVERSGINTEAFF. The DNA for the CDR3 is TGCAGCGTTGAAAGGTCGGGAATAAACACTGAAGCTTTCTTT. This chain joins TRBV29-1 and TRBJ1-1; D remains ambiguous. CDR1 and CDR2 from the germline V gene are SQVTM and ANQGSEA. The V end was cut by 2 bases, the J end by 2 bases, with 12 bases between. This CDR3 spans 14 amino acids.

This clonotype was observed at least ten times. V and J are TRBV20-1 and TRBJ1-4, with 8 bases fitting TRBD1. CDR1 and CDR2 (germline): DFQATT, SNEGSKA (reference sequence). J gave up 8 bases and V 5 bases, and 7 bases lay outside the gene matches. The CDR3 sequence is 13 residues long. CDR3: CSARQGIGEKLFF. The CDR3 DNA sequence: TGCAGTGCTCGACAGGGGATAGGCGAAAAACTGTTTTTT.